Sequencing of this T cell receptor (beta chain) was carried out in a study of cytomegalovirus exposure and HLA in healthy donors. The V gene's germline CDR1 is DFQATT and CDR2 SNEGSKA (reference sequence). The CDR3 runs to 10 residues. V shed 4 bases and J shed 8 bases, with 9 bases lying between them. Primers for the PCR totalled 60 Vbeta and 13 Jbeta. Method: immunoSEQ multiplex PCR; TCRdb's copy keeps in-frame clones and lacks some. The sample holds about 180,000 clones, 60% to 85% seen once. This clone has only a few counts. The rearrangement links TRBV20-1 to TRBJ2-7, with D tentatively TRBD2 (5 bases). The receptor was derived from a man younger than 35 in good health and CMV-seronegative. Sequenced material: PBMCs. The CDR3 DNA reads TGCAGTGCTAACGGGGATAAGCAGTACTTC. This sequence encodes CSANGDKQYF.